These T cell receptor beta chains were read from a single sample in a study of blood T cell repertoires in COVID-19. Produced via immunoSEQ multiplex PCR; TCRdb's table is partial and in-frame only. The repertoire holds 130,000 or so clones, with approximately 88% as singletons. The source material was peripheral blood. The receptors were gathered from a man between 65 and 80 years old with active COVID-19. CDR3s leave out the opening cysteine and the closing phenylalanine or tryptophan.

10	TRBJ2-7	TRBV12-3/TRBV12-4	ASSPRLREQY
14	TRBJ1-1	TRBV6-6	ASNSGTGDINTEAF
14	TRBJ2-5	TRBV5-1	ASSSNPGTKQETQY
13	TRBJ2-3	TRBV5-1	ASSGRGYRGDTQY
10	TRBJ2-7	TRBV29-1	SVAAGGYEQY
12	TRBJ2-3	TRBV3-1/TRBV3-2	ASSPSGSTDTQY
12	TRBJ2-5	TRBV6-5	APMEDSASETQY
15	TRBJ2-7	TRBV4-3	ASSQDHASGISYEQY
16	TRBJ1-2	TRBV7-3	ASSLTSGRGQRRDGYT
18	TRBJ2-6	TRBV6-6	ASSRLRDRGRQDGANVLT
13	TRBJ2-2	TRBV28	ASKPTGANTGELF
13	TRBJ1-1	TRBV4-3	ASSQGTTGNTEAF
10	TRBJ2-1	TRBV2	ASSEWEGRRV
13	TRBJ2-2	TRBV7-2	ASSLTGTNTGELF
12	TRBJ1-2	TRBV28	ASSPPGRAYGYT
15	TRBJ2-2	TRBV7-2	ASSFSGTIASTGELF
13	TRBJ2-7	TRBV2	ASSDGLAGNYEQY
12	TRBJ2-3	TRBV4-1	ASSQDFLTDTQY
10	TRBJ2-3	TRBV6-5	ASNPGVYTQY
16	TRBJ1-5	TRBV28	ASSLAPTGVGFNQPQH
12	TRBJ1-1	TRBV9	ASNMGTANTEAF
12	TRBJ2-1	TRBV29-1	SGTGWSSYNEQF
14	TRBJ2-1	TRBV9	ASSPRWASGGNEQF
13	TRBJ1-4	TRBV6-5	ASCRQVTTNEKLF
12	TRBJ1-5	TRBV28	ASCLSLFNQPQH
14	TRBJ2-3	TRBV27	ASSTLGQRTRDTQY
12	TRBJ2-7	TRBV5-4	ASSFDRGPYEQY
9	TRBJ2-7	TRBV20-1	SATPGGRPN
14	TRBJ2-1	TRBV25-1	ASSETALAGDHEQF
12	TRBJ1-2	TRBV6-5	ASRWIPGQGNYT
11	TRBJ1-3	TRBV5-8	ASSPREGYTIY
13	TRBJ1-6	TRBV27	ASNPARGPNSPLH
13	TRBJ2-7	TRBV15	ATSRDHGSPYEQY
14	TRBJ1-4	TRBV19	ASSIEGAADNEKLF
13	TRBJ1-3	TRBV28	ASSSTGGSGNTIY
15	TRBJ2-1	TRBV5-1	ASSFSWAASEYNEQF
14	TRBJ1-6	TRBV28	ASSFRRSLYNSPLH
10	TRBJ2-7	TRBV6-5	ASSYGGGEQY
12	TRBJ1-2	TRBV30	AWSGSGPDYGYT
18	TRBJ2-2	TRBV9	ASSVPAGGLNPSNTGELF
13	TRBJ1-2	TRBV5-8	ASSLGAGGDYGYT
15	TRBJ1-1	TRBV28	ASSSARSYGSGTEAF
13	TRBJ1-2	TRBV28	ASSLRDREGYGYT
14	TRBJ1-4	TRBV5-1	ASSPPDSRVNEKLF
12	TRBJ2-7	TRBV9	ASSVALGSYEQY
13	TRBJ1-1	TRBV7-2	ASSLDSSPNTEAF
9	TRBJ2-7	TRBV28	ASRRSYEQY